These 17 T cell receptor beta chains originate from one sample sequenced in a study of blood T cell repertoires in COVID-19. This table comes from immunoSEQ multiplex PCR, and its TCRdb copy is limited to in-frame clones, with some not included. The repertoire has around 480,000 clones, 75% to 90% of them found once; the top ten carry 0.7%. Sequencing input: PBMCs or T cells enriched from blood (not recorded which). These receptors all stem from a woman in her late teens or twenties who had recovered from COVID-19.

The genes are TRBV6-5 and TRBJ2-5, with 11 bases that match TRBD1. Germline CDR1 and CDR2: MNHEY and SVGAGI. The J segment lost 5 bases and the V segment lost 5 bases, leaving 4 bases of the junction unmatched. This CDR3 comprises 14 residues. CDR3 DNA: TGTGCCAGCAGTCCCGGGACAGGGGGGGAGACCCAGTACTTC. This sequence encodes CASSPGTGGETQYF.

V gene TRBV11-2 combines with J gene TRBJ1-1, with 11 bases aligning to TRBD1. CDR1 is SGHAT and CDR2 is FQNNGV in the germline V gene. The CDR3 covers 16 residues. With V trimmed by 6 bases and J by 5 bases, 11 bases remained unmatched. CDR3 amino acids: CASSSWTGGSRTEAFF. The CDR3 DNA follows: TGTGCCAGCAGTTCCTGGACAGGGGGCTCAAGAACTGAAGCTTTCTTT. Looking up the rest from reference TRBV11-2 and TRBJ1-1 gives the full variable domain: EAGVAQSPRYKIIEKRQSVAFWCNPISGHATLYWYQQILGQGPKLLIQFQNNGVVDDSQLPKDRFSAERLKGVDSTLKIQPAKLEDSAVYLCASSSWTGGSRTEAFFGQGTRLTVV.

This chain links TRBV19 with TRBJ1-1; D is undetermined. Germline loops: CDR1 LNHDA, CDR2 SQIVND (reference sequence). With 10 bases removed from V and 0 bases from J, the gap between germline ends came to 12 bases. CDR3 length equals 13 residues. CDR3 nucleotides: TGTGCCACCTCCGAGGGTGTGAACACTGAAGCTTTCTTT. This encodes CATSEGVNTEAFF.

The rearrangement links TRBV2 to TRBJ1-3; D perhaps matches TRBD1 (5 bases). The CDR3 is made up of 15 amino acids. Trimming cost V 0 bases and J 4 bases, with 10 bases left between them. Germline V gives CDR1 SNHLY, CDR2 FYNNEI. The CDR3 region has the DNA TGTGCCAGCAGTGAAGCGACAGTGGCCGGAAACACCATATATTTT. It translates to CASSEATVAGNTIYF. The full variable domain, rest sourced from reference TRBV2 and TRBJ1-3, is EPEVTQTPSHQVTQMGQEVILRCVPISNHLYFYWYRQILGQKVEFLVSFYNNEISEKSEIFDDQFSVERPDGSNFTLKIRSTKLEDSAMYFCASSEATVAGNTIYFGEGSWLTVV.

V gene TRBV30 combines with J gene TRBJ1-4; perhaps TRBD1 as D (5 bases). Trimming took off 6 bases at V and 7 bases at J, with 15 bases between the two ends. CDR1 is GTSNPN and CDR2 is SVGIG in the germline V gene (reference sequence). The CDR3 has 13 amino acids. The CDR3 sequence: CACPQGLGEKLFF. Here the CDR3 DNA reads TGTGCCTGCCCCCAGGGACTTGGTGAAAAACTGTTTTTT.

J is TRBJ2-3 and V is TRBV5-1; perhaps TRBD2 as D (5 bases). With 5 bases removed from V and 4 bases from J, the gap between germline ends came to 14 bases. Germline V lookup: CDR1 SGHRS, CDR2 YFSETQ. This CDR3 contains 14 residues. The CDR3 region is CASRIGLGADTQYF. CDR3 nucleotides: TGCGCCAGCAGGATCGGACTCGGCGCAGATACGCAGTATTTT.

The V gene is TRBV6-5, the J gene TRBJ1-6; 10 bases fit TRBD1. The CDR3 contains 16 residues. Germline V lookup: CDR1 MNHEY, CDR2 SVGAGI. Trimming removed 0 bases from V and 6 bases from J; junction bases left unmatched: 2. CDR3 sequence reads: CASSYSRTGGNSPLHF. The CDR3 nucleotides read TGTGCCAGCAGTTACTCCCGGACAGGGGGTAATTCACCCCTCCACTTT.

This chain joins TRBV5-4 and TRBJ2-7, with 8 bases that match TRBD2. The CDR3 is made up of 15 amino acids. V was pared by 4 bases and J by 4 bases, with 10 bases of the junction left unmatched. Looked up from germline, CDR1 is SGHNT and CDR2 is YYREEE (reference sequence). CDR3 region: CASSRSGAGGYEQYF. CDR3 DNA: TGTGCCAGCAGCCGGTCGGGTGCGGGGGGTTACGAGCAGTACTTC.

The V and J genes are TRBV2 and TRBJ1-1, with a tentative D call TRBD1 (5 bases). Trimming removed 6 bases from V and 5 bases from J, with 10 bases in between. The CDR3 is 12 residues long. Germline CDR1 SNHLY, CDR2 FYNNEI. This CDR3 is CASSKPGTEAFF. In DNA form, the CDR3 reads TGTGCCAGCAGCAAACCAGGGACTGAAGCTTTCTTT. The full variable domain, its missing parts supplied by reference TRBV2 and TRBJ1-1, is EPEVTQTPSHQVTQMGQEVILRCVPISNHLYFYWYRQILGQKVEFLVSFYNNEISEKSEIFDDQFSVERPDGSNFTLKIRSTKLEDSAMYFCASSKPGTEAFFGQGTRLTVV.

The chain links TRBV30 to TRBJ1-5; 9 bases fit TRBD1. CDR1 GTSNPN and CDR2 SVGIG come from the germline V gene (reference sequence). The CDR3 runs 13 residues. V lost 7 bases to trimming and J lost 6 bases; unmatched junction nucleotides: 7. CDR3 region: CALEQGAGQPQHF. The CDR3 DNA follows: TGTGCCTTAGAACAGGGGGCAGGTCAGCCCCAGCATTTT.

The sample holds a few counts of this clone. The CDR3: CASSALGSAAGELFF. The CDR3 DNA sequence: TGTGCCAGCAGCGCCCTTGGGAGCGCAGCGGGGGAGCTGTTTTTT. This chain links TRBV7-6 with TRBJ2-2; TRBD2 is a possible D gene (5 bases). Per germline, CDR1 SGHVS and CDR2 FNYEAQ. The CDR3 covers 15 residues. The germline V and J ends were trimmed by 5 bases and 8 bases, with 18 bases remaining between them. Looking up the rest from reference TRBV7-6 and TRBJ2-2 gives the full variable domain: GAGVSQSPRYKVTKRGQDVALRCDPISGHVSLYWYRQALGQGPEFLTYFNYEAQQDKSGLPNDRFSAERPEGSISTLTIQRTEQRDSAMYRCASSALGSAAGELFFGEGSRLTVL.

This clone is a singleton in its sample. This rearrangement joins TRBV7-9 to TRBJ2-7; D is uncertain. V was pared by 5 bases and J by 6 bases, with 23 bases between. Germline V CDR1 and CDR2: SEHNR, FQNEAQ (reference sequence). The CDR3 spans 16 residues. As DNA, the CDR3 is TGTGCCAGCAGCCCAAGCCCCGGTAGAACGTGTTGCGAGCAGTACTTC. It yields the protein CASSPSPGRTCCEQYF.

The chain uses TRBV6-5 and TRBJ1-6; D possibly corresponds to TRBD1 (5 bases). This CDR3 spans 15 amino acids. V lost 5 bases and J 8 bases, leaving 16 bases between the germline ends. Looked up from germline, CDR1 is MNHEY and CDR2 is SVGAGI. For the CDR3, the DNA is TGTGCCAGCAGTCTGGACACTTTAAGGGATTCACCCCTCCACTTT. Its translation: CASSLDTLRDSPLHF.

The V call is TRBV28, the J call TRBJ2-7; 13 bases are shared with TRBD2. With 6 bases clipped from V and 1 base from J, the junction kept 12 bases outside the gene matches. This CDR3 has 18 residues. From germline, CDR1 is MDHEN and CDR2 SYDVKM. In DNA, the CDR3 is TGTGCCAGCAGGCTAGGGACTAGCGGGGTCCTAAAGTCCTACGAGCAGTACTTC. Amino acid sequence: CASRLGTSGVLKSYEQYF.

The chain carries TRBV5-6 and TRBJ2-7, with 13 positions matching TRBD2. The CDR3 extends over 18 amino acids. V dropped 3 bases and J dropped 0; count of bases not matched to a gene: 9. Germline CDR1 is SGHDT and CDR2 is YYEEEE. This CDR3 reads CASSWKLAGGFSSYEQYF. The CDR3 coding sequence is TGTGCCAGCAGCTGGAAACTAGCGGGGGGGTTTAGCTCCTACGAGCAGTACTTC.

The V gene is TRBV9, the J gene TRBJ1-4; TRBD1 matches at 7 bases. CDR3 length: 15 residues. After removal of 0 bases from V and 4 bases from J, the junction contained 3 bases not matched to a gene. Germline V CDR1 and CDR2: SGDLS, YYNGEE. The CDR3 DNA follows: TGTGCCAGCAGCGTAGATGACAGGGATAATGAAAAACTGTTTTTT. It codes for CASSVDDRDNEKLFF.

The chain uses TRBV5-1 and TRBJ2-3; TRBD1 agrees at 7 bases. Germline values: CDR1 SGHRS, CDR2 YFSETQ. Trimming removed 4 bases from V and 7 bases from J; junction bases left unmatched: 21. The CDR3 totals 18 residues. The chain's CDR3 is CASSQLPGAAGGWNTQYF. In DNA, the CDR3 is TGCGCCAGCAGCCAGCTGCCTGGTGCGGCAGGGGGTTGGAATACGCAGTATTTT.